The clone carrying this TCR beta chain was counted at least ten times. The germline CDR1 and CDR2 sequences are GTSNPN and SVGIG (reference sequence). There are 16 residues in the CDR3. V gave up 2 bases and J gave up 0 bases; unmatched junction bases: 3. Orbital computed tomography, thyroid ultrasound, serum thyroxine and TRAb, and clinical symptoms together informed the diagnoses. This record belongs to a study of T cells in Graves' hyperthyroidism and ophthalmopathy. TCR beta CDR3 sequences were amplified from RNA transcripts. The HTBI primer set was used in a first-round RT-PCR of the TCR CDR3. TCRdb reanalysed the multiplex PCR reads using MiXCR and keeps one entry per CDR3 protein. The data show under 200,000 distinct CDR3 sequences, about 9% seen once.

The V gene is TRBV30, the J gene TRBJ2-7; TRBD2 aligns across 14 bases. The TCR sequence derives from a woman younger than 35 with Graves' hyperthyroidism that later progressed to Graves' ophthalmopathy. The sequencing sample was made of blood. CDR3 residues: CAWSSGTSGSSYEQYF. CDR3 bases: TGTGCCTGGAGTTCCGGGACTAGCGGGAGCTCCTACGAGCAGTACTTC.